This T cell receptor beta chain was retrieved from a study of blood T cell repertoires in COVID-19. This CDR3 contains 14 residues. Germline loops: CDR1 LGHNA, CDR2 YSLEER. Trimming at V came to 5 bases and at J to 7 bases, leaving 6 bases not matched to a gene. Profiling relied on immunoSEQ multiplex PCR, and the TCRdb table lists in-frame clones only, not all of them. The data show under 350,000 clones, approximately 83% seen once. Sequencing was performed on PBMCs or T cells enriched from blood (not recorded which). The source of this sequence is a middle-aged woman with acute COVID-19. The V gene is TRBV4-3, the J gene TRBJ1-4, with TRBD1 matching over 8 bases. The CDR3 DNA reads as TGCGCCAGCAGCAAACAGGGGGGCAGTGAAAAACTGTTTTTT. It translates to CASSKQGGSEKLFF.